This TCR beta chain was recorded in a study of technical replicates of blood from a few donors. Sequenced by immunoSEQ multiplex PCR; TCRdb stores in-frame clones only, minus some. Of tens of thousands of clones listed, just over 90% were seen once; the top ten hold around 0.27%. The CDR3 covers 14 residues. From germline, CDR1 is SQVTM and CDR2 ANQGSEA. With V trimmed by 7 bases and J by 0 bases, 7 bases remained unmatched. The source is a human donor in good health. This chain links TRBV29-1 with TRBJ2-3; TRBD2 aligns across 7 bases. The material sequenced was T cells isolated from PBMCs. Here the CDR3 reads CSALSGVSTDTQYF. In DNA form, the CDR3 reads TGCAGCGCCCTAAGCGGGGTTAGCACAGATACGCAGTATTTT.